This section outlines one T cell receptor beta chain sequence together with its context. Its antigen is unknown. These data come from a study of shared clonotypes between healthy human individuals. The study's findings and limits: Shared across a few donors were around 5% of the naive CD4 clonotypes. It was only blood that was sampled, and tissue repertoires likely differ.

Deep-level running was used for the assay. Clones were sequenced by immunoSEQ multiplex PCR, and TCRdb holds only the in-frame ones, with some missing. Of millions of clones in the sample, more than 80% are singletons; the top ten hold about 0.13%. CDR1 is SGHNT and CDR2 is YYREEE in the germline V gene (reference sequence). V was shortened by 3 bases and J by 2 bases, with 7 bases between the two germline ends. The CDR3 spans 13 residues. V and J are TRBV5-4 and TRBJ2-3; D remains ambiguous. Sequencing was done on a sample of naive CD4+ T cells sorted from blood. Subset of the sample: CD45RA+ positively selected. This TCR was recovered from a man aged 18 to 35 in good health. CDR3 residues: CASSSRATDTQYF. The CDR3 bases are TGTGCCAGCAGCTCACGTGCCACAGATACGCAGTATTTT.